The rows below give T cell receptor beta chains drawn from one sample of a study of PD-L1 blockade in urothelial cancer. The repertoire was sequenced with immunoSEQ multiplex PCR; TCRdb's copy has only in-frame clones and lacks some. The data contain fewer than 60,000 clones, about 80% of them singletons. The sample was PBMCs, taken around atezolizumab (anti-PD-L1) treatment. The receptor source for this set is a man in his 70s with urothelial cancer. Both conserved end residues are part of each CDR3. Each record gives: V gene, clone size, D gene, J gene, CDR3 protein. D genes are given only for firm matches. Size values are once, few and many counts, or a class for expanded clones, and some rows have none.

V: TRBV7-6; size: NA; D: NA; J: TRBJ2-7; CDR3: CASSLAGSYEQYF
V: TRBV27; size: NA; D: TRBD2; J: TRBJ2-1; CDR3: CASSLSVSGGAKNEQFF
V: TRBV6-5; size: NA; D: TRBD2; J: TRBJ2-5; CDR3: CASRGTSVSQETQYF
V: TRBV9; size: NA; D: NA; J: TRBJ1-1; CDR3: CASSVDGRNTEAFF
V: TRBV19; size: NA; D: TRBD2; J: TRBJ2-2; CDR3: CASSMTGGTRRTGELFF
V: TRBV2; size: NA; D: TRBD2; J: TRBJ2-3; CDR3: CASSAWTSGAGADTQYF
V: TRBV5-5; size: NA; D: NA; J: TRBJ1-6; CDR3: CASSLSNSPLHF
V: TRBV6-6; size: once; D: NA; J: TRBJ1-3; CDR3: CASSYSVTGIGNTIYF
V: TRBV5-4; size: NA; D: TRBD1; J: TRBJ2-7; CDR3: CASSRGQGSREQYF
V: TRBV14; size: few; D: NA; J: TRBJ1-1; CDR3: CASSQVGVLKHF
V: TRBV9; size: NA; D: NA; J: TRBJ1-1; CDR3: CASSATGQGLDEAFF
V: TRBV5-5; size: few; D: TRBD1; J: TRBJ1-2; CDR3: CASSLDDRAEGYTF
V: TRBV11-2; size: NA; D: NA; J: TRBJ2-3; CDR3: CASSLLPGGTDTQYF
V: TRBV28; size: NA; D: TRBD2; J: TRBJ2-2; CDR3: CASSLGLAGSANTGELFF
V: TRBV25-1; size: once; D: TRBD1; J: TRBJ1-1; CDR3: CASSEFFTGGFGTEAFF
V: TRBV19; size: NA; D: TRBD1; J: TRBJ1-6; CDR3: CASSLGGQTYSPLHF
V: TRBV18; size: NA; D: NA; J: TRBJ2-7; CDR3: CASSLTQGRYEQYF
V: TRBV6-1; size: NA; D: NA; J: TRBJ2-7; CDR3: CASSEGGGTIKSYEQYF
V: TRBV5-1; size: once; D: NA; J: TRBJ2-7; CDR3: CASSGGTPSMGEQYF
V: TRBV19; size: NA; D: TRBD1; J: TRBJ1-1; CDR3: CASSMGTGGAFF
V: TRBV5-4; size: NA; D: TRBD1; J: TRBJ2-2; CDR3: CASSIGQGTGELFF
V: TRBV9; size: NA; D: NA; J: TRBJ1-3; CDR3: CASSVGHGGNTIYF
V: TRBV15; size: NA; D: NA; J: TRBJ1-5; CDR3: CATRGVGGTSQPQHF
V: TRBV7-2; size: NA; D: NA; J: TRBJ1-4; CDR3: CASTSAGRTKDEKLFF
V: TRBV2; size: NA; D: TRBD1; J: TRBJ2-7; CDR3: CASSLGQGNEQYF
V: TRBV19; size: NA; D: TRBD1; J: TRBJ1-5; CDR3: CASSFLGQGTFNQPQHF
V: TRBV5-6; size: NA; D: TRBD2; J: TRBJ2-7; CDR3: CASSRTSATYEQYF
V: TRBV29-1; size: NA; D: TRBD1; J: TRBJ2-5; CDR3: CSARTGGRETQYF
V: TRBV2; size: NA; D: NA; J: TRBJ1-2; CDR3: CASRLAEGGTGGYTF
V: TRBV7-2; size: NA; D: NA; J: TRBJ1-4; CDR3: CASSLGLTNEKLFF
V: TRBV5-8; size: NA; D: TRBD2; J: TRBJ2-3; CDR3: CASSLGGTSGYTDTQYF
V: TRBV28; size: NA; D: TRBD1; J: TRBJ2-3; CDR3: CASSLGTGRTDTQYF
V: TRBV7-2; size: many; D: TRBD2; J: TRBJ2-1; CDR3: CASSLGTSGSREQFF
V: TRBV10-3; size: NA; D: NA; J: TRBJ1-2; CDR3: CAISGGRALYTF
V: TRBV12-5; size: NA; D: TRBD1; J: TRBJ2-2; CDR3: CASGRDRSGTGELFF
V: TRBV5-1; size: few; D: TRBD2; J: TRBJ2-7; CDR3: CASSLGTRGLIGPAEQYF
V: TRBV28; size: NA; D: NA; J: TRBJ1-3; CDR3: CASSRGGTVNTIYF
V: TRBV7-2; size: NA; D: NA; J: TRBJ1-3; CDR3: CASSRTGNSGNTIYF
V: TRBV28; size: NA; D: NA; J: TRBJ1-1; CDR3: CASSFQVKGTEAFF
V: TRBV6-1; size: NA; D: NA; J: TRBJ1-2; CDR3: CASIRDTDYGYTF
V: TRBV9; size: once; D: TRBD2; J: TRBJ2-1; CDR3: CASSVSGGAWNEQFF
V: TRBV6-6; size: NA; D: NA; J: TRBJ1-2; CDR3: CASSSRPGNYGYTF
V: TRBV6-1; size: NA; D: NA; J: TRBJ2-7; CDR3: CASSQTYEQYF
V: TRBV28; size: NA; D: NA; J: TRBJ1-2; CDR3: CATWSRGDYGYTF
V: TRBV5-1; size: once; D: TRBD1; J: TRBJ1-1; CDR3: CASSSGQLEAFF
V: TRBV28; size: NA; D: TRBD1; J: TRBJ1-1; CDR3: CASSLGIQGDTEAFF
V: TRBV7-8; size: NA; D: NA; J: TRBJ2-1; CDR3: CASTTLERTYNEQFF
V: TRBV4-2; size: NA; D: TRBD1; J: TRBJ1-5; CDR3: CASSQDTGQGYNQPQHF